This section outlines one T cell receptor (beta chain) sequence together with its context. Its antigen remains unknown. The repertoire was sequenced with immunoSEQ multiplex PCR; TCRdb's copy has only in-frame clones and lacks some. The data show 85,000 to 90,000 clones, about 92% seen once. These data come from a study of T cell responses to AZD1222 COVID-19 vaccine. Study outcomes and limitations: Reports indicate that nearly half of spike-specific TCRs are directed at unmutated variant regions.

The clonotype was recovered from an adult who received the AZD1222 COVID-19 vaccine. The input for sequencing was peripheral blood, taken 28 days after the second AZD1222 dose.

The CDR3 sequence is CASNGLAGGLGFDEQFF. The CDR3 nucleotides are TGCGCCTCCAACGGGCTAGCGGGGGGGCTTGGGTTCGATGAGCAGTTCTTC. The chain combines TRBV4-1 with TRBJ2-1; TRBD2 matches at 12 bases. The CDR3 covers 17 residues. The germline V gene encodes CDR1 MGHRA and CDR2 YSYEKL. V lost 11 bases, J lost 8 bases, and 19 bases stayed unmatched.